One and the same sample provided the 8 T cell receptor beta chains below, sequenced in a study of shared T cell receptors in the human thymus. Repertoires were generated with immunoSEQ multiplex PCR, while TCRdb's copy carries only in-frame clones and drops some. Here the sample spans 600,000 or so clones, approximately 87% being singletons. In addition, the sample was reused for a study of human thymus T cells.

The material sequenced was thymocytes. The receptors were gathered from a boy under two years old with a congenital heart defect.

DNA of the CDR3: TGTGCCAGCAGTTTCGAGCGGGGGTCCTACAATGAGCAGTTCTTC. This encodes CASSFERGSYNEQFF. The chain has TRBV6-1 and TRBJ2-1, with TRBD2 identical over 8 bases. Germline CDR1 is MNHNS and CDR2 is SASEGT. J lost 1 base, V lost 5 bases, and 4 bases had no gene match. CDR3 size: 15 residues.

The J gene is TRBJ2-7, the V gene TRBV28; TRBD2 matches at 11 bases. The ends lost 6 bases at V and 4 bases at J; junction bases unmatched: 11. Germline-derived CDR1 and CDR2 are MDHEN and SYDVKM. The CDR3 consists of 16 residues. The CDR3 nucleotides are TGTGCCAGCAGCCCCGGGACCGGGACTAGCGGTTACGAGCAGTACTTC. It is translated as CASSPGTGTSGYEQYF.

The chain joins TRBV11-1 to TRBJ2-5; 8 bases align to TRBD2. V was clipped by 6 bases and J by 3 bases; unmatched bases: 9. The CDR3 contains 15 residues. CDR1 and CDR2 (germline): SGHAT, FQDESV (reference sequence). CDR3 coding DNA: TGTGCCAGCAGTCCGAGGAACGGGGGGGAAGAGACCCAGTACTTC. Its translation is CASSPRNGGEETQYF.

The chain uses TRBV2 and TRBJ2-5; 8 nucleotides match TRBD2. The trim removed 6 bases at V and 4 bases at J, leaving 13 bases unmatched. The germline CDR1 and CDR2 sequences are SNHLY and FYNNEI. The CDR3 loop spans 16 amino acids. CDR3 DNA sequence: TGTGCCAGCAGCGCTAGGACTAGCCATCGTCCAGAGACCCAGTACTTC. The encoded protein is CASSARTSHRPETQYF.

The V call is TRBV4-1, the J call TRBJ2-3; the match to TRBD2 covers 9 bases. The CDR3 has 15 amino acids. Trimming took 4 bases from V and 5 from J; bases not matched to a gene: 7. Per germline, CDR1 MGHRA and CDR2 YSYEKL. The CDR3 bases are TGCGCCAGCAGCCTTCCGGGACTAGCTGTAGATACGCAGTATTTT. Protein: CASSLPGLAVDTQYF.

This rearrangement joins TRBV7-9 to TRBJ1-2; 7 bases align to TRBD1. Trimming at V came to 2 bases and at J to 4 bases, leaving 10 bases not matched to a gene. CDR3 length: 16 amino acids. The germline gives CDR1 SEHNR, CDR2 FQNEAQ (reference sequence). DNA for the CDR3: TGTGCCAGCAGCTTATTATTAGGGGGCTGTAGCTATGGCTACACCTTC. It translates to CASSLLLGGCSYGYTF.

The chain couples TRBV7-2 to TRBJ1-6; D is unclear. Per germline, CDR1 SGHTA and CDR2 FQGNSA. The V end lost 2 bases, the J end lost 7 bases, and 21 bases lay between the germline ends. The CDR3 consists of 18 residues. CDR3 bases: TGTGCCAGCAGCTTATGGAACATTGGGAGCCGTCTGAATTCACCCCTCCACTTT. Its translation is CASSLWNIGSRLNSPLHF.

This clone is a singleton in its sample. The chain couples TRBV5-6 to TRBJ2-7; no clear D. The V end was cut by 0 bases, the J end by 4 bases, with 17 bases between. The CDR3 is 16 amino acids. Per the germline V gene, CDR1 is SGHDT and CDR2 is YYEEEE. The CDR3 nucleotides read TGTGCCAGCAGCTTGGCTGTAGCAAACCAAGCTTACGAGCAGTACTTC. This sequence encodes CASSLAVANQAYEQYF. Full variable domain (outside the CDR3, taken from reference TRBV5-6 and TRBJ2-7): DAGVTQSPTHLIKTRGQQVTLRCSPKSGHDTVSWYQQALGQGPQFIFQYYEEEERQRGNFPDRFSGHQFPNYSSELNVNALLLGDSALYLCASSLAVANQAYEQYFGPGTRLTVT.